This TCR beta chain was sequenced during a study of shared clonotypes between healthy human individuals. Study-level points and caveats: Represented diversity (both genetic and exposure-history) was limited by the small number of donors.

Produced via immunoSEQ multiplex PCR; TCRdb's table is partial and in-frame only. The sample lists 730,000 or so clones, 60% to 80% occurring once. Researchers partitioned CD4+ cells into CD45RA+ naive and CD45RA-negative memory subsets. V lost 5 bases, J lost 7 bases, and 11 bases stayed unmatched. Germline V CDR1 and CDR2: SEHNR, FQNEAQ (reference sequence). CDR3 length: 15 residues. Regarding this clone: Its antigen is not known.

The sequenced material came from memory CD4+ T cells sorted from blood. The subset denotes: CD45RA-negative fraction. The clonotype originates from a woman aged 25 to 39 in good health. The V gene is TRBV7-9, the J gene TRBJ2-1, with TRBD1 identical over 7 bases. The chain's CDR3 is CASSPRQGGKNEQFF. The CDR3 DNA reads as TGTGCCAGCAGCCCGAGACAGGGTGGGAAGAATGAGCAGTTCTTC.